This TCR beta chain appears in the sequencing data of a study of blood T cell repertoires in COVID-19. Germline V gives CDR1 MNHEY, CDR2 SVGAGI. V shed 6 bases and J 4 bases; nucleotides not matched to a gene: 8. The CDR3 is 15 residues long. The method was immunoSEQ multiplex PCR; TCRdb's version includes in-frame clones alone and lacks a portion of them. The table has a few hundred thousand clones, over 75% seen once. The material sequenced was PBMCs or T cells enriched from blood (not recorded which). The receptor comes from a woman aged 18-30 years who had recovered from COVID-19. The J gene is TRBJ1-1, the V gene TRBV6-5, with 10 bases matching TRBD1. In nucleotides, the CDR3 is TGTGCCAGCAGACCGACAGGGGGCGCGGGCACTGAAGCTTTCTTT. Translation: CASRPTGGAGTEAFF.